A single sample is the source of the 7 T cell receptor beta chains below, sequenced in a study of blood T cell repertoires in COVID-19. Sequenced by immunoSEQ multiplex PCR; TCRdb stores in-frame clones only, minus some. The table includes 50,000 to 65,000 clones, 75% to 90% detected once. The sequencing sample was made of peripheral blood. The receptors originated from a human donor in a cohort sampled during active COVID-19.

V and J are TRBV5-1 and TRBJ2-7, with a weak D call TRBD1 (6 bases). The germline V gene has CDR1 SGHRS and CDR2 YFSETQ. Trimming removed 1 base from V and 6 bases from J, with 8 bases in between. The CDR3 is made up of 12 amino acids. Here the CDR3 reads CASSLSGAEQYF. DNA of the CDR3: TGCGCCAGCAGCTTGTCAGGGGCCGAGCAGTACTTC.

The genes are TRBV28 and TRBJ1-1; 8 positions agree with TRBD1. CDR3 length equals 15 residues. V gave up 6 bases and J gave up 1 base; unmatched junction bases: 7. The V gene's germline CDR1 is MDHEN and CDR2 SYDVKM. The CDR3 loop is CASSNTGTGNTEAFF. As DNA, the CDR3 is TGTGCCAGCAGCAACACCGGGACAGGGAACACTGAAGCTTTCTTT.

The chain recombines TRBV29-1 with TRBJ1-4; D not certain. This CDR3 is 14 amino acids long. CDR1 and CDR2 (germline): SQVTM, ANQGSEA. Trimming removed 4 bases from V and 3 bases from J, with 12 bases in between. The CDR3 bases are TGCAGCGTTGGCCGCCGACAATCTAATGAAAAACTGTTTTTT. It translates to CSVGRRQSNEKLFF.

The V gene is TRBV5-4, the J gene TRBJ2-1; 7 bases are a match to TRBD2. The trim removed 7 bases at V and 5 bases at J, leaving 9 bases unmatched. Germline-derived CDR1 and CDR2 are SGHNT and YYREEE (reference sequence). CDR3 length equals 14 residues. CDR3 loop: CASRIPGLNNEQFF. The CDR3 coding sequence is TGTGCCAGCCGGATACCGGGACTAAACAATGAGCAGTTCTTC. Combining the CDR3 with reference TRBV5-4 and TRBJ2-1 gives the whole variable domain ETGVTQSPTHLIKTRGQQVTLRCSSQSGHNTVSWYQQALGQGPQFIFQYYREEENGRGNFPPRFSGLQFPNYSSELNVNALELDDSALYLCASRIPGLNNEQFFGPGTRLTVL.

This chain joins TRBV12-3 or TRBV12-4 and TRBJ2-3; 9 bases map to TRBD1. The J segment lost 7 bases and the V segment lost 6 bases, leaving 5 bases of the junction unmatched. This CDR3 comprises 13 residues. For the CDR3, the DNA is TGTGCCAGCAGGGGACAGGGAACGTATACGCAGTATTTT. Protein sequence: CASRGQGTYTQYF.

The gene calls are TRBV6-5 and TRBJ2-7; 9 bases map to TRBD1. The V segment lost 4 bases and the J segment 3 bases; nucleotides outside the gene matches: 4. The CDR3 contains 14 residues. From germline, CDR1 is MNHEY and CDR2 SVGAGI. The CDR3 loop reads CASSSGTGYYEQYF. The CDR3 region has the DNA TGTGCCAGCAGTTCCGGGACAGGGTACTACGAGCAGTACTTC.

The rearrangement joins TRBV6-5 to TRBJ2-7; 12 bases are a match to TRBD2. Germline-derived CDR1 and CDR2 are MNHEY and SVGAGI. Unmatched junction bases numbered 6, after V lost 5 bases and J lost 4 bases. CDR3 size: 15 residues. CDR3 region: CASSPQTSGGYEQYF. The DNA of the CDR3 is TGTGCCAGCAGTCCTCAGACTAGCGGGGGTTACGAGCAGTACTTC.